In its sample, the clone carrying this T cell receptor (beta chain) was seen many times. Its antigen is not known. Time point reported: newly diagnosed GD, antithyroid drugs for less than 3 months. PBMC RNA was the source of the TCR library. Graves' disease diagnosis followed American Thyroid Association guidelines. The CDR3 runs to 13 residues. CDR1 LGHDT and CDR2 YNNKEL come from the germline V gene (reference sequence). V lost 3 bases and J 3 bases, leaving 8 bases between the germline ends. The data derive from a study of regulatory T cells in long-lasting Graves disease. The study's findings and limits: Persistent disease showed a preference for TRBV28, TRBJ1-2 and TRBJ2-5. Whereas new patients shared 870 or so public clonotypes, persistent patients shared more, at a few thousand.

In building TCR beta libraries, iRepertoire HTBI primers were used together with Arm-PCR of CDR3 regions. TCRdb reanalysed the multiplex PCR reads using MiXCR and keeps one entry per CDR3 protein. The repertoire holds around 470,000 distinct CDR3 sequences, with around 15% as singletons. Another study also made use of these data, one on T cells in Graves' hyperthyroidism and ophthalmopathy. That report adds: The TCR CDR3 was amplified in a first-round RT-PCR using the HTBI primer set.

The gene calls are TRBV3-1 and TRBJ1-1, with D possibly being TRBD1 (6 bases). The material sequenced was peripheral blood mononuclear cells (PBMCs), taken at new diagnosis, from a patient treated with antithyroid drugs. The sequence derives from a woman aged 45-65 years with Graves disease. The CDR3 sequence is CASSHQGHTEAFF. The CDR3 nucleotides read TGTGCCAGCAGCCACCAGGGGCACACTGAAGCTTTCTTT.